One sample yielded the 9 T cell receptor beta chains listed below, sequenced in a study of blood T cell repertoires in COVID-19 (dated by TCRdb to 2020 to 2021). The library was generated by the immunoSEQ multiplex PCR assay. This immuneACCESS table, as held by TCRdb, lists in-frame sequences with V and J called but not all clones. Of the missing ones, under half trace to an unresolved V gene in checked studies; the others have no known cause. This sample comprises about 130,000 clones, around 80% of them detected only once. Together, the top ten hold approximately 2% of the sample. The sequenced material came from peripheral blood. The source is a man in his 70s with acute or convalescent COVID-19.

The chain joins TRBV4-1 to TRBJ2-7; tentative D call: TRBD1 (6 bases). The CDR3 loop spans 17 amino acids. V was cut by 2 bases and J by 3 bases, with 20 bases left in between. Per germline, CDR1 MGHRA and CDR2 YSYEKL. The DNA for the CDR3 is TGCGCCAGCAGCCAACTTCTAAACGACAGGCATAGCTACGAGCAGTACTTC. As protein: CASSQLLNDRHSYEQYF.

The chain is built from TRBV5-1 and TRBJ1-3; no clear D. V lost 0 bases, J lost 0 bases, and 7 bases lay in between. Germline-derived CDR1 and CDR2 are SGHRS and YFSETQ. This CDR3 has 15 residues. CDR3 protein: CASSLAGSSGNTIYF. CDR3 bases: TGCGCCAGCAGCTTGGCTGGCAGCTCTGGAAACACCATATATTTT.

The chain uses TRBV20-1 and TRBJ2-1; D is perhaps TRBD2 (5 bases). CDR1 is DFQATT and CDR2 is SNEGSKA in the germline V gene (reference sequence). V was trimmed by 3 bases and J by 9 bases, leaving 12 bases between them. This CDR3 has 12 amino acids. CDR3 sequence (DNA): TGCAGTGCTAGTATGCCGAGGGCTGAGCAGTTCTTC. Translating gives CSASMPRAEQFF.

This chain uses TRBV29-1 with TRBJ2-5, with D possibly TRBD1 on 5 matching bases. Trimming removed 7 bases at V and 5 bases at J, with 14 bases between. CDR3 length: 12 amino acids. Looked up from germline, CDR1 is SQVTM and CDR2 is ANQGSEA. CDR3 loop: CSGGRGGETQYF. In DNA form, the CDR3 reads TGCAGCGGGGGTAGGGGCGGCGAGACCCAGTACTTC.

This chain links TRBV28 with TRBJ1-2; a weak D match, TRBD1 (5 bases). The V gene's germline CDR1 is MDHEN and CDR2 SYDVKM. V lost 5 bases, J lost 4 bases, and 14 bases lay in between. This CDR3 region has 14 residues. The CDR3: CASSRRGSFYGYTF. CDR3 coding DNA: TGTGCCAGCAGTCGAAGGGGCAGCTTCTATGGCTACACCTTC.

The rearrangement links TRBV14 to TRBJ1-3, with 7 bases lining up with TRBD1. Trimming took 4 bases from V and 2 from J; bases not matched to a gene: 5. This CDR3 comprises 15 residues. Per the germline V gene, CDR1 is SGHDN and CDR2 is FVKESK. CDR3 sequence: CASSRPGTAGNTIYF. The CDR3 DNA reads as TGTGCCAGCAGCCGCCCCGGGACAGCTGGAAACACCATATATTTT.

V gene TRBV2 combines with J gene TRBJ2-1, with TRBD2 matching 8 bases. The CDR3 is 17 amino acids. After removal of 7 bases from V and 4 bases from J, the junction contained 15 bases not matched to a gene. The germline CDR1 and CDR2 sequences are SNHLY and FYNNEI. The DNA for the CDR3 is TGTGCCAGCACAGGCGGGGGGAATGCTAATTTTTACAATGAGCAGTTCTTC. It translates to CASTGGGNANFYNEQFF.

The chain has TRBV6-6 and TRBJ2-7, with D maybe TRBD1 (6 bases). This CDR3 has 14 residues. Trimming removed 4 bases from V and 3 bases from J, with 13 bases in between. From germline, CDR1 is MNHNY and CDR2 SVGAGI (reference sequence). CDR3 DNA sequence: TGTGCCAGCAGTTCGCAGGGGTTCGGCTACGAGCAGTACTTC. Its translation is CASSSQGFGYEQYF.

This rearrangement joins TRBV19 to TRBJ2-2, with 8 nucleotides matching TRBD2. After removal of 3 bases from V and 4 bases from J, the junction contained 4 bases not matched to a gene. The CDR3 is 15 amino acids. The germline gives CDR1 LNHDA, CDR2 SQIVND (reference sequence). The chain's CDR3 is CASSIRGGRTGELFF. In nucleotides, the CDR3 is TGTGCCAGTAGTATCCGGGGGGGGCGCACCGGGGAGCTGTTTTTT.